Listed here are 3 T cell receptor beta chains from one sample, sequenced in a study of T cell responses to AZD1222 COVID-19 vaccine. The assay was immunoSEQ multiplex PCR, and TCRdb's table has in-frame clones only and misses some. The table records 80,000 or so clones, roughly four fifths of them present only once. The sample here was peripheral blood, taken on day 0 of AZD1222 vaccination. These TCRs come from an adult in good health.

The chain is built from TRBV4-2 and TRBJ2-5; TRBD1 agrees at 12 bases. V lost 4 bases, J lost 5 bases, and 23 bases stayed unmatched. This CDR3 has 21 amino acids. The germline CDR1 and CDR2 sequences are LGHNA and YNFKEQ. CDR3 nucleotide sequence: TGTGCCAGCAGCCCGGGACAGGGGGCGCCCACAGCCGGTTTCAGGGGGGAGACCCAGTACTTC. It is translated as CASSPGQGAPTAGFRGETQYF.

V gene TRBV27 combines with J gene TRBJ2-6; D possibly corresponds to TRBD2 (6 bases). Trimming pared 5 bases from V and 0 bases from J, leaving 14 bases between. Germline values: CDR1 MNHEY, CDR2 SMNVEV (reference sequence). CDR3 length: 17 amino acids. The DNA of the CDR3 is TGTGCCAGCAGTCGGAGGGTCGACATCTCTGGGGCCAACGTCCTGACTTTC. It translates to CASSRRVDISGANVLTF.

This chain connects TRBV15 to TRBJ1-4; perhaps TRBD1 as D (5 bases). Germline values: CDR1 LNHNV, CDR2 YYDKDF (reference sequence). Trimming took 2 bases from V and 5 from J, leaving 12 bases between them. This CDR3 is built from 15 residues. The CDR3, as DNA: TGTGCCACCAGCAGATATCAGGGTACCAATGAAAAACTGTTTTTT. This codes for CATSRYQGTNEKLFF. Full variable domain (remainder filled in from reference TRBV15 and TRBJ1-4): DAMVIQNPRYQVTQFGKPVTLSCSQTLNHNVMYWYQQKSSQAPKLLFHYYDKDFNNEADTPDNFQSRRPNTSFCFLDIRSPGLGDTAMYLCATSRYQGTNEKLFFGSGTQLSVL.